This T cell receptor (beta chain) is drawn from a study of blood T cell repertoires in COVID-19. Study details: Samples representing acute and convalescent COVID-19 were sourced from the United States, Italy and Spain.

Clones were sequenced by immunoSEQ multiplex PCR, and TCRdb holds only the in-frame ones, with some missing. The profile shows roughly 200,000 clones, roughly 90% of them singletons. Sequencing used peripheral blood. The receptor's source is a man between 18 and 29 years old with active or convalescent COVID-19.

This CDR3 is CAFGVDNNEQFF. In DNA form, the CDR3 reads TGTGCCTTCGGGGTAGATAACAATGAGCAGTTCTTC. The genes are TRBV30 and TRBJ2-1; a possible D gene is TRBD2 (5 bases). Germline loops: CDR1 GTSNPN, CDR2 SVGIG (reference sequence). The CDR3 sequence is 12 residues long. V lost 7 bases to trimming and J lost 5 bases, with 12 bases between them.